These T cell receptor beta chains were read from a single sample in a study of regulatory T cells in long-lasting Graves disease. TCRdb recomputed calls from the multiplex PCR reads with MiXCR, one row per CDR3 protein. This sample has 380,000 or so distinct CDR3 sequences, with about 17% found just once. This sample was shared with a second study, whose subject was T cells in Graves' hyperthyroidism and ophthalmopathy.

The sample in question was peripheral blood mononuclear cells (PBMCs), obtained at new diagnosis, from a patient treated with antithyroid drugs. The receptors derive from a woman under 30 with Graves disease. The CDR3 runs from the conserved cysteine through the conserved F or W. Rows may omit the clone size; those that give it use once, few, many or a size class.

V	size	CDR3
TRBV13	many	CASSLRSNEQFF
TRBV28	-	CAARGTTDNEQFF
TRBV30	-	CAWSPLDSGRQGINQPQHF
TRBV7-8	many	CASSFFLAGTPYNEQFF
TRBV5-1	many	CASAGLGVDEQYF
TRBV7-7	many	CASSRTGIGELFF
TRBV29-1	-	CSYLSGVKTYNEQFF
TRBV7-9	-	CASSPGGGRSYNEQFF
TRBV18	many	CASSPTGGVSYEQYF
TRBV20-1	few	CSATWTGGNQPQHF
TRBV4-2	-	CASSQGSGDRGQYF
TRBV29-1	-	CSVEDYALWNTEAFF
TRBV28	many	CASRSQGREQYF
TRBV28	-	CASSSQEGQGSTETQYF
TRBV20-1	many	CSARTGTGTYEQYF
TRBV28	many	CASSGSDRLANYGYTF
TRBV10-2	many	CASSEWGTGGPETQYF
TRBV7-2	-	CASSRQGETGELFF
TRBV5-1	many	CASSQGLAGHTDTQYF
TRBV12-3/TRBV12-4	many	CASSRGRGGIYNEQFF
TRBV6-4	-	CASSPLGSGPPGELFF
TRBV6-1	-	CAGRKDRVGQETQYF
TRBV11-1	many	CASMLTGNMNTEAFF
TRBV19	-	CASSEAGWYTEALF
TRBV5-6	-	CASSLLAGVSGANVLTF
TRBV28	many	CASSTMTGIGEKLFF